This is a list of T cell receptor beta chains from one sample in a study of shared clonotypes between healthy human individuals. Assay: immunoSEQ multiplex PCR; the TCRdb copy retains only in-frame clones and omits some. The sample lists 1,100,000 or so clones, around 78% occurring once. The specimen was memory CD4+ T cells from PBMCs. All receptors derive from a man between 18 and 35 years old in good health. Some clones in this sample may be carry-over from other donors' samples. CDR3s include the opening cysteine and the closing phenylalanine or tryptophan. For some rows the clone size is stated as once, few or many, or as a class when expanded; others skip it.

>TRBV28|TRBJ1-3|15|once
CASSWNTVSGNTIYF
>TRBV28|TRBJ1-2|16|-
CASSFPVGQGRDGYTF
>TRBV28|TRBJ1-2|14|-
CASSSAWGYYGYTF
>TRBV11-2|TRBJ1-2|12|once
CASSPYRAGYTF
>TRBV5-1|TRBJ2-1|16|-
CASSLMGGRVNNEQFF
>TRBV29-1|TRBJ1-2|11|few
CSVGTGYGYTF
>TRBV18|TRBJ2-7|15|-
CASSERDGSSYEQYF
>TRBV9|TRBJ2-7|17|once
CASSSQRGREGSHEQYF
>TRBV7-2|TRBJ1-5|13|once
CASSVQGAQPQHF
>TRBV7-2|TRBJ2-1|14|-
CASSRQGTGGEQFF
>TRBV9|TRBJ2-5|15|-
CASSVQDRAAVDQYF
>TRBV5-3|TRBJ2-7|15|-
CARSAPWTSKGEQYF
>TRBV10-2|TRBJ2-7|11|-
CASSDGYEQYF
>TRBV21-1|TRBJ2-7|13|-
CASSTGTAREQYF
>TRBV6-5|TRBJ2-1|15|-
CASSPETGYYNEQFF
>TRBV18|TRBJ2-2|13|-
CASSPLWGGELFF
>TRBV7-8|TRBJ1-2|17|-
CASSFRGDRGRREGYTF
>TRBV4-2|TRBJ1-2|16|-
CASSQDQGAHSYGYTF
>TRBV7-2|TRBJ1-3|16|-
CASSPNTANSGNTIYF
>TRBV28|TRBJ2-4|16|few
CASSQPGGVAKNIQYF
>TRBV28|TRBJ1-2|12|-
CASRGGDYGYTF
>TRBV7-9|TRBJ1-2|14|-
CASSWGDPNYGYTF
>TRBV2|TRBJ2-7|15|many
CASGGGPPSYYEQYF
>TRBV5-1|TRBJ2-7|15|-
CASSLIVAGAYEQYF
>TRBV25-1|TRBJ2-1|15|-
CASRRGTQSYNEQFF
>TRBV28|TRBJ1-5|13|-
CASSLWTYQPQHF
>TRBV6-4|TRBJ1-5|17|-
CASSDSRYGQGDQPQHF
>TRBV18|TRBJ2-6|16|once
CASSLIILSGANVLTF
>TRBV5-1|TRBJ2-7|14|-
CASSLGDRGSEQYF
>TRBV5-1|TRBJ1-2|15|once
CASSPLGAGVYGYTF
>TRBV7-3|TRBJ2-7|14|-
CASSSPGQGYEQYF
>TRBV7-3|TRBJ2-3|19|-
CASSLSKTGTRWGTDTQYF
>TRBV28|TRBJ1-3|14|-
CASKGSRSGNTIYF
>TRBV5-1|TRBJ2-5|14|-
CASSRTSSQETQYF
>TRBV6-6|TRBJ2-2|15|-
CASSFSGMNTGELFF
>TRBV2|TRBJ2-5|12|-
CASGFQQETQYF
>TRBV11-2|TRBJ2-5|13|-
CASSGSGRETQYF
>TRBV6-1|TRBJ2-3|15|-
CASRVGQGGTDTQYF
>TRBV9|TRBJ1-3|14|-
CASSVGHPANTIYF
>TRBV28|TRBJ1-4|16|-
CASSRTGSATNEKLFF
>TRBV30|TRBJ1-5|14|-
CAWRGGQADQPQHF
>TRBV19|TRBJ2-1|14|-
CASSSGLDYNEQFF
>TRBV29-1|TRBJ1-1|14|once
CSVVRQGFGTEAFF
>TRBV6-1|TRBJ2-2|14|-
CASGDRVNTGELFF
>TRBV19|TRBJ1-1|14|few
CASTLGRMNTEAFF
>TRBV19|TRBJ2-1|14|-
CASSGDRGYNEQFF
>TRBV2|TRBJ2-7|13|-
CASMSTKAYEQYF
>TRBV18|TRBJ2-7|14|-
CASSPARVGYEQYF
>TRBV28|TRBJ2-7|14|once
CASSYRGQGSEQYF
>TRBV27|TRBJ1-5|13|-
CASTSTLNQPQHF
>TRBV5-1|TRBJ2-5|16|-
CASSSTSGQERGAQYF
>TRBV11-2|TRBJ2-7|14|-
CASSRPEGGREQYF
>TRBV10-1|TRBJ1-1|14|few
CASSVIPKNTEAFF
>TRBV5-1|TRBJ2-7|14|-
CASSLVGTRYEQYF
>TRBV10-3|TRBJ2-5|13|-
CAISAGPQETQYF
>TRBV7-5|TRBJ1-4|16|-
CVRSSWTGASVFRLFF
>TRBV11-2|TRBJ1-2|16|-
CASSRTGTGVNYGYTF
>TRBV30|TRBJ1-2|12|-
CAWSTYNYGYTF
>TRBV11-2|TRBJ2-1|15|-
CASSLGAGLNNEQFF
>TRBV2|TRBJ1-3|16|-
CASGGDRRNSGNTIYF